This TCR beta chain was identified during a study of identical twins. The CDR3 totals 12 residues. CDR1 is SNHLY, CDR2 FYNNEI, per germline. Trimming removed 6 bases from V and 2 bases from J, with 8 bases in between. A universal primer site was incorporated via template switching, and the cDNA contained unique molecular identifiers. TCRdb re-derived calls from the 5' RACE reads in MiXCR, one entry per CDR3 protein. The sample yields nearly 900,000 distinct CDR3 sequences, 10% to 15% seen once. This clonotype has just a few counts. The data also belong to a second study, concerning yellow fever vaccine responses in identical twins.

This chain connects TRBV2 to TRBJ2-7; D gene unclear. The sample taken for sequencing was PBMCs. This receptor was identified in a woman in her late teens or twenties in good health. In nucleotides, the CDR3 is TGTGCCAGCAGGACCCTAACCTACGAGCAGTACTTC. Translating it yields CASRTLTYEQYF.